The 15 T cell receptor beta chains given below trace back to one sample, sequenced in a study of blood T cells in healthy people across ages. A second PCR of 7 to 11 cycles used a sample-barcoded 5' primer and a J-beta primer mix. TCRdb itself ran the 5' RACE reads through MiXCR, one entry per CDR3 protein. The table has about 1 million distinct CDR3 sequences, roughly 45% seen once. Sequencing input: blood. The receptor set was obtained from a woman aged 55-70 years in good health.

This clonotype appeared a few times. The chain couples TRBV28 to TRBJ2-5; tentatively, D is TRBD1 (6 bases). The DNA end favors TRBJ2-7, so the J call may be wrong. This CDR3 has 14 residues. From germline, CDR1 is MDHEN and CDR2 SYDVKM. The CDR3 is CASSLFTQGNEQYF. The CDR3 DNA is TGTGCCAGCAGTTTATTTACGCAGGGGAACGAGCAGTACTTC.

This clonotype was detected only a few times. The V and J genes are TRBV20-1 and TRBJ2-5; 13 positions match TRBD2. Germline V gives CDR1 DFQATT, CDR2 SNEGSKA (reference sequence). The J segment lost 3 bases and the V segment lost 4 bases, leaving 5 bases of the junction unmatched. The CDR3 is made up of 15 amino acids. The DNA for the CDR3 is TGCAGTGCTACAGGACTAGCGGGAGCCGAAGAGACCCAGTACTTC. This codes for CSATGLAGAEETQYF.

This chain connects TRBV11-2 to TRBJ2-7; D is possibly TRBD1 or TRBD2 (5 bases each). CDR1 and CDR2 from the germline V gene are SGHAT and FQNNGV. The CDR3 consists of 15 residues. The V end lost 5 bases, the J end lost 3 bases, and 17 bases lay between the germline ends. The CDR3 here is CASSQLGVIIYEQYF. CDR3 coding DNA: TGTGCCAGCAGCCAACTGGGGGTCATCATCTACGAGCAGTACTTC.

The chain joins TRBV21-1 to TRBJ1-1. TRBV21-1 is reported as a pseudogene. The CDR3 covers 14 residues. The CDR3 sequence: CASVHAGENTEAFF. CDR3 nucleotide sequence: TGTGCCAGCGTGCACGCGGGAGAGAACACTGAAGCTTTCTTT.

The rearrangement links TRBV20-1 to TRBJ2-1, with TRBD2 matching over 10 bases. With 1 base clipped from V and 5 bases from J, the junction kept 17 bases outside the gene matches. In germline, CDR1 is DFQATT, CDR2 SNEGSKA (reference sequence). The CDR3 contains 19 residues. DNA for the CDR3: TGCAGTGCTAGAGTCATATGGGGTAGTAGCGGGAGGCGTGACAATGAGCAGTTCTTC. Translating it yields CSARVIWGSSGRRDNEQFF.

The V gene is TRBV20-1, the J gene TRBJ2-1; 7 bases are shared with TRBD1. Germline loops: CDR1 DFQATT, CDR2 SNEGSKA (reference sequence). This CDR3 contains 15 residues. With 0 bases clipped from V and 0 bases from J, the junction kept 2 bases outside the gene matches. The CDR3 sequence: CSARDGTDSYNEQFF. As DNA, the CDR3 is TGCAGTGCTAGAGATGGGACAGACTCCTACAATGAGCAGTTCTTC.

This clonotype has just a few counts. The V gene is TRBV5-1, the J gene TRBJ2-4; maybe TRBD1 (6 bases). Germline assignment: CDR1 SGHRS and CDR2 YFSETQ. The V end was cut by 2 bases, the J end by 4 bases, with 10 bases between. CDR3 length: 14 amino acids. The CDR3 loop is CASSFGTTKNIQYF. CDR3 nucleotide sequence: TGCGCCAGCAGCTTCGGGACAACTAAAAACATTCAGTACTTC.

This clonotype appeared a few times. This chain links TRBV12-3 or TRBV12-4 with TRBJ2-7; 8 bases are shared with TRBD2. Trimming cost V 8 bases and J 6 bases; bases outside gene matches: 12. The CDR3 loop spans 14 amino acids. As DNA, the CDR3 is TGTGCCAGCTCCAACCAAGCGGGAGACCCCGAGCAGTACTTC. Protein: CASSNQAGDPEQYF.

This clonotype was counted a few times. The chain carries TRBV20-1 and TRBJ2-7; D not certain. The germline CDR1 and CDR2 sequences are DFQATT and SNEGSKA (reference sequence). CDR3 length: 12 residues. Trimming pared 4 bases from V and 4 bases from J, leaving 11 bases between. The CDR3 DNA follows: TGCAGTGCTACGAGTTCGATTTACGAGCAGTACTTC. Amino acid sequence: CSATSSIYEQYF.

The chain couples TRBV10-3 to TRBJ2-7, with 9 bases that match TRBD1. The J segment lost 6 bases and the V segment lost 3 bases, leaving 27 bases of the junction unmatched. The CDR3 extends over 21 amino acids. From germline, CDR1 is ENHRY and CDR2 SYGVKD. The CDR3 reads CAISDTTGQGGKMQGVPEQYF. The CDR3 DNA is TGTGCCATCAGTGACACGACGGGACAGGGTGGGAAGATGCAGGGTGTTCCCGAGCAGTACTTC.

This chain connects TRBV5-8 to TRBJ2-7; 14 positions agree with TRBD2. Germline assignment: CDR1 SGHTS and CDR2 YDEGEE. V trimming: 4 bases; J trimming: 2 bases; junction bases outside the gene matches: 2. The CDR3 contains 15 residues. This chain's CDR3 is CASSRTSGRPYEQYF. DNA of the CDR3: TGTGCCAGCAGCAGGACTAGCGGGAGGCCCTACGAGCAGTACTTC. Variable domain in full (rest from reference TRBV5-8 and TRBJ2-7): EAGVTQSPTHLIKTRGQQATLRCSPISGHTSVYWYQQALGLGLQFLLWYDEGEERNRGNFPPRFSGRQFPNYSSELNVNALELEDSALYLCASSRTSGRPYEQYFGPGTRLTVT.

The chain is built from TRBV7-2 and TRBJ2-2; 7 bases map to TRBD2. Per germline, CDR1 SGHTA and CDR2 FQGNSA. The junction had 7 bases not matched to a gene; V was cut back by 6 bases and J by 6 bases. The CDR3 runs to 14 residues. The CDR3 sequence: CASRGGSGPGELFF. CDR3 nucleotide sequence: TGTGCCAGCAGGGGGGGGAGCGGCCCCGGGGAGCTGTTTTTT.

The chain carries TRBV10-3 and TRBJ1-2; weak D call: TRBD1 (5 bases). The CDR3 consists of 15 residues. Trimming cost V 10 bases and J 4 bases, with 22 bases left between them. Germline V gene sequence: CDR1 ENHRY, CDR2 SYGVKD. Written as DNA, the CDR3 is TGTGCCACTCGGACCGGGCCAGGGATAATCTATGGCTACACCTTC. Protein sequence: CATRTGPGIIYGYTF.

The gene calls are TRBV24-1 and TRBJ2-3; D is unclear. This CDR3 contains 13 residues. CDR1 and CDR2 from the germline V gene are KGHDR and SFDVKD. Trimming left V 0 bases short and J 4 bases short, with 4 bases between. In DNA, the CDR3 is TGTGCCACCAGTGATTTGTGGGCAGATACGCAGTATTTT. Protein product: CATSDLWADTQYF.

The genes are TRBV7-8 and TRBJ2-1; D not resolved. The V gene lost 0 bases and the J gene lost 7 bases, with 19 bases spanning the gap. Germline CDR1 reads SGHVS; CDR2 reads FQNEAQ. This CDR3 has 17 amino acids. CDR3 loop: CASSLARPGDLGNEQFF. The CDR3 DNA reads TGTGCCAGCAGCTTAGCGAGGCCAGGCGATCTTGGTAATGAGCAGTTCTTC.